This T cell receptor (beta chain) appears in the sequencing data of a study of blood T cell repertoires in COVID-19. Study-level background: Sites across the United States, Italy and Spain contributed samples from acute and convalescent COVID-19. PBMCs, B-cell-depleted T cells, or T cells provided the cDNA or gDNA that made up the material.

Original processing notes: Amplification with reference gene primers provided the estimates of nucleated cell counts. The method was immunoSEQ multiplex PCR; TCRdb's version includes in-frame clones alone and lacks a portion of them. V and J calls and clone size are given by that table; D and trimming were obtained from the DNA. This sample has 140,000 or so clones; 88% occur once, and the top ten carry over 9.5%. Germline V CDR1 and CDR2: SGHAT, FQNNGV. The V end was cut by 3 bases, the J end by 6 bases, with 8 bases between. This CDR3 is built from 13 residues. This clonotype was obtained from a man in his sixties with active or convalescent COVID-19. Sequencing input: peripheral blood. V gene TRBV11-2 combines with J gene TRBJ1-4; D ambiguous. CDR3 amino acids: CASSFNRDEKLFF. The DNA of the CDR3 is TGTGCCAGCAGCTTCAACAGAGATGAAAAACTGTTTTTT.